This TCR beta chain was sequenced in a study of T cell responses to AZD1222 COVID-19 vaccine (dated by TCRdb to the early 2020s). Notes on the research overall: A total of 233 trial participants underwent TCR sequencing, of whom about 210 had received two doses of AZD1222 and about 26 had received two doses of the MenACWY control vaccine. Trial participants were enrolled by age into 18-55, 56-69 and 70-plus year subgroups, with approximately 160, 26 and 62 TCR-sequenced participants respectively. Study-level results and caveats: The 56-69-year group was small, and its depth increase did not reach significance, likely because of low power. Nearly half of unique spike-specific TCRs reportedly recognized epitopes outside regions mutated in the B.1.351 and B.1.1.7 variants. Conclusions about previously exposed vaccinees were limited because only six AZD1222 recipients were SARS-CoV-2 seropositive at baseline. Participants were mostly white British and included more females than males, and it was suggested by the authors that clonal diversity may have been underestimated. Because no samples from the day 14 peak response were available, repertoires could be characterized only after the peak T cell response. After two AZD1222 doses, spike-specific TCR breadth and depth were significantly higher than at day 0 and than in MenACWY recipients. The vaccine-associated CD4 TCRs covered the entire spike protein, and the dominant responses fell in regions 160-218 and 743-854.

The CDR3 regions of human TCRbeta chains were analyzed by immunosequencing. Per the authors' processing: TCRs in the repertoires were compared against a reference library of SARS-CoV-2-specific TCRs that had been generated with the MIRA antigen-specificity platform. Breadth was defined as the fraction of unique TCRs that were SARS-CoV-2-associated, and depth was defined as the fraction of total T cells that were SARS-CoV-2-associated. Each spike-specific TCR was assigned to its reactive spike region and to a CD4 or CD8 class using the MIRA data. Log10-transformed breadth and depth values were compared by one-way ANOVA with Sidak's multiple comparisons tests. This is the immuneACCESS table as TCRdb keeps it, with only in-frame sequences that have V and J called. A part of the clones is gone; compared with another copy, unresolved V genes explain less than half, and the rest is unexplained. V and J calls and clone size are given by that table; D and trimming were obtained from the DNA. This sample has around 110,000 clones in its table, and roughly nine tenths of those were observed once. The leading ten clones occupy 1.6% of the sample.

From its cysteine to its phenylalanine, the CDR3 spans 17 amino acids. Only CDR3 DNA is held: 51 bases, read in frame from base 1. According to the germline V gene (reference sequence), CDR1 reads LNHDA and CDR2 reads SQIVND. A distance of 24 bases separates the germline ends of V and J, which lose 2 bases and 8 bases respectively. This clone was found once. Its antigen is not yet known. Base-call qualities are not available, and no considerably larger clone is one nucleotide away. What this sample's time point label stands for: about 28 days (+/-7) after the second vaccine dose. AZD1222 recipients with second doses at about 4 weeks or about 12 weeks were pooled, because spike-specific TCR depth and breadth did not differ between schedules. Samples from vaccinated people were obtained from the UK trials COV001 and COV002, which included a single-blind randomized controlled phase 2/3 trial of AZD1222 (ChAdOx1 nCoV-19) in healthy adults. For TCRbeta chain sequencing, PBMC samples were collected from trial participants at day 0 and at day 28 after the second dose.

The clonotype was recovered from an adult who received the AZD1222 COVID-19 vaccine. The sequenced sample was peripheral blood, obtained 28 days after the second AZD1222 dose. The sequence links TRBV19 to TRBJ1-2, with TRBD1 tentatively as D gene (6 bases match). CDR3 region: CASSIRDIRAAVVGYTF. The nucleotide sequence is TGTGCCAGTAGTATAAGGGACATCCGCGCAGCGGTGGTCGGCTACACCTTC. Outside the CDR3, residues come from the reference TRBV19 and TRBJ1-2 proteins, so the full variable domain is: DGGITQSPKYLFRKEGQNVTLSCEQNLNHDAMYWYRQDPGQGLRLIYYSQIVNDFQKGDIAEGYSVSREKKESFPLTVTSAQKNPTAFYLCASSIRDIRAAVVGYTFGSGTRLTVV.